A few counts support the clone carrying this T cell receptor beta chain. The antigen is undetermined. V gave up 6 bases and J gave up 2 bases; unmatched junction bases: 0. The length of the CDR3 is 15 residues. CDR1 is ENHRY and CDR2 is SYGVKD in the germline V gene. This entry comes from a study of cytomegalovirus exposure and HLA in healthy donors. PCR was performed using 60 Vbeta and 13 Jbeta primers. Profiled with immunoSEQ multiplex PCR; TCRdb holds only in-frame clones, not every one. This sample has 100,000 to 150,000 clones, with just under 75% found just once. Study conclusions and caveats: The classifier was said to identify cytomegalovirus status with high specificity and sensitivity. Association of a missense DCLRE1C variant with TCR beta V- and J-gene trimming was reported in a later analysis.

The receptor was derived from a man between 60 and 75 years old in good health and CMV-seropositive. The sample was PBMCs. The chain recombines TRBV10-3 with TRBJ2-1; 14 bases are shared with TRBD2. The CDR3 is CAIRTSGGAYNEQFF. CDR3 bases: TGTGCCATCAGGACTAGCGGGGGGGCCTACAATGAGCAGTTCTTC.